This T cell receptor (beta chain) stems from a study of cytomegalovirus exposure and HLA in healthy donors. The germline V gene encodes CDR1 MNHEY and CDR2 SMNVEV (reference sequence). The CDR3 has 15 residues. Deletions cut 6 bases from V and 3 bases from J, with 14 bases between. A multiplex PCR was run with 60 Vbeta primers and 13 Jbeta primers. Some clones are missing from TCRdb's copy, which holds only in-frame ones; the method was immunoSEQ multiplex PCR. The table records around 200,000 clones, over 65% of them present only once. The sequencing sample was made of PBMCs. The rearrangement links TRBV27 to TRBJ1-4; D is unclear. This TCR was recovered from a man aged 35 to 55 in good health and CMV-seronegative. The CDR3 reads CASSLARYPNEKLFF. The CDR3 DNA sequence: TGTGCCAGCAGCTTGGCGCGGTATCCTAATGAAAAACTGTTTTTT.